This entry concerns a single T cell receptor (beta chain). Its target is unknown. The data are from a study of PD-1 blockade in classical Hodgkin lymphoma. Regarding the study as a whole: The baseline diversity of complete responders showed similarity to that of newly diagnosed patients.

Only in-frame clones appear in the TCRdb table, and some are missing; sequencing was by immunoSEQ multiplex PCR. The repertoire holds just under 6,500 clones, around 86% seen once, with approximately 1.4% in the top ten. With 5 bases clipped from V and 4 bases from J, the junction kept 13 bases outside the gene matches. This CDR3 has 17 residues. The germline gives CDR1 SGHVS, CDR2 FQNEAQ. Documented time point: cycle 4 day 1 (C4D1), after more than five weeks of nivolumab. With no exception, relapse followed autologous stem cell transplantation in all patients, and brentuximab vedotin exposure varied. Isolation of CD4+ T cells from thawed PBMCs was performed by magnetic negative selection.

The clonotype comes from a human donor with classical Hodgkin lymphoma. The chain joins TRBV7-8 to TRBJ2-3; 9 bases map to TRBD2. The sample consisted of CD4+ T cells from blood, taken before the fourth cycle of nivolumab. The CDR3 coding sequence is TGTGCCAGCAGCCGGGGAGGGGGTAGCGGGAGAGCAGATACGCAGTATTTT. This encodes CASSRGGGSGRADTQYF.